Listed here are 26 T cell receptor beta chains from one sample, sequenced in a study of neurological immune-mediated disorders. TCRdb re-called the 5' RACE reads through MiXCR, storing one row per CDR3 protein. The sample comprises some 30,000 distinct CDR3 sequences, approximately 5.3% of which are singletons, and 2% to 2.5% rests with the top ten. Sequencing input: CD4+ T cells from blood. The receptor source for this set is a woman aged 50 to 60 in good health.

This clonotype was observed many times. The chain carries TRBV12-3 or TRBV12-4 and TRBJ2-7; D is unclear. The CDR3 sequence is 12 residues long. Trimming took 1 base from V and 2 from J, leaving 3 bases between them. This chain's CDR3 is CASSLDAYEQYF. CDR3 DNA: TGTGCCAGCAGTTTAGATGCCTACGAGCAGTACTTC.

This clonotype has at least ten counts. The chain is built from TRBV7-2 and TRBJ2-7; perhaps TRBD2 as D (6 bases). Per the germline V gene, CDR1 is SGHTA and CDR2 is FQGNSA. V shed 2 bases and J shed 6 bases, with 11 bases lying between them. The CDR3 sequence is 13 residues long. Here the CDR3 reads CASSLSGVREQYF. The CDR3, as DNA: TGTGCCAGCAGCTTATCGGGGGTTCGCGAGCAGTACTTC.

This clonotype was recorded many times. The rearrangement links TRBV20-1 to TRBJ2-3; possibly TRBD2 for D (6 bases). Germline V gene lookup returns CDR1 DFQATT and CDR2 SNEGSKA (reference sequence). Between the trimmed V and J ends, which lost 0 bases and 4 bases, there was a span of 17 bases. CDR3 length: 16 residues. CDR3: CSARDVARETADTQYF. For the CDR3, the DNA is TGCAGTGCTAGAGATGTTGCGCGGGAAACGGCAGATACGCAGTATTTT.

This clonotype has a count of ten or more. The chain joins TRBV24-1 to TRBJ1-2; 7 nucleotides line up with TRBD1. The V gene's germline CDR1 is KGHDR and CDR2 SFDVKD. Losses at the gene ends were 6 bases for V and 2 bases for J; bases not matched to a gene: 8. This CDR3 is 15 amino acids long. Written as DNA, the CDR3 is TGTGCCACCAGTCCCACAGGGGAGAAAAACTATGGCTACACCTTC. Translation gives CATSPTGEKNYGYTF.

This clonotype was seen ten or more times. This rearrangement joins TRBV5-1 to TRBJ1-3; unclear D gene. Trimming removed 4 bases from V and 0 bases from J, with 14 bases in between. The germline gives CDR1 SGHRS, CDR2 YFSETQ. The CDR3 is 16 amino acids. CDR3 DNA sequence: TGCGCCAGCAGCCTCGGCGGGAGGAACTCTGGAAACACCATATATTTT. This codes for CASSLGGRNSGNTIYF. Full variable domain (missing parts from reference TRBV5-1 and TRBJ1-3): KAGVTQTPRYLIKTRGQQVTLSCSPISGHRSVSWYQQTPGQGLQFLFEYFSETQRNKGNFPGRFSGRQFSNSRSEMNVSTLELGDSALYLCASSLGGRNSGNTIYFGEGSWLTVV.

This clonotype was observed many times. The CDR3 nucleotides are TGTGCCAGCAGCCCCGTTCGAGGGAGGGGAACTAGCACAGATACGCAGTATTTT. Translating it yields CASSPVRGRGTSTDTQYF. The rearrangement uses TRBV5-5 and TRBJ2-3; 7 bases line up with TRBD2. From germline, CDR1 is SGHKS and CDR2 YYEKEE (reference sequence). The V segment lost 4 bases and the J segment 0 bases; nucleotides outside the gene matches: 14. The CDR3 runs to 18 residues.

This clonotype has a count of ten or more. This sequence joins TRBV12-3 or TRBV12-4 and TRBJ1-5; unclear D gene. V was cut by 6 bases and J by 3 bases, with 9 bases left in between. The CDR3 is made up of 13 amino acids. CDR3 coding DNA: TGTGCCAGCAGCCCCGGGTACAATCAGCCCCAGCATTTT. Its protein product is CASSPGYNQPQHF.

This clonotype has more than one count but fewer than ten. V is TRBV2 and J is TRBJ1-5; D might be TRBD1 (6 bases). This CDR3 has 15 amino acids. Trimming removed 6 bases from V and 7 bases from J, with 19 bases in between. Germline V gene data show CDR1 as SNHLY and CDR2 as FYNNEI. As DNA, the CDR3 is TGTGCCAGCAGGTCCGGGACAAGTGTCGAACAGCCCCAGCATTTT. It encodes CASRSGTSVEQPQHF.

In its sample, this clonotype was seen many times. The chain joins TRBV5-1 to TRBJ2-2; D not certain. V lost 4 bases to trimming and J lost 0 bases, with 7 bases between them. Germline V gene lookup returns CDR1 SGHRS and CDR2 YFSETQ. This CDR3 is built from 14 residues. In DNA form, the CDR3 reads TGCGCCAGCAGCGTCGACGCGAACACCGGGGAGCTGTTTTTT. Residues: CASSVDANTGELFF.

The table lists this clonotype with many counts. This chain uses TRBV3-1 with TRBJ1-6, with D possibly matching TRBD1 (5 bases). Germline CDR1 is LGHDT and CDR2 is YNNKEL (reference sequence). V gave up 0 bases and J gave up 5 bases, with 8 bases separating them. The CDR3 contains 15 residues. CDR3 residues: CASSQDNRNNSPLHF. CDR3 sequence (DNA): TGTGCCAGCAGCCAAGATAACAGGAATAATTCACCCCTCCACTTT.

This clonotype was seen only once. The chain uses TRBV6-1 and TRBJ2-7; maybe TRBD2 (5 bases). The CDR3 spans 14 residues. Trimming took 8 bases from V and 3 from J, leaving 17 bases between them. CDR1 and CDR2 (germline): MNHNS, SASEGT. The CDR3 spells CASGSLAGFYEQYF. The CDR3 coding sequence is TGTGCCAGCGGGAGCCTCGCTGGGTTCTACGAGCAGTACTTC.

The sample holds a few counts of this clonotype. This sequence joins TRBV24-1 and TRBJ2-1; 12 positions match TRBD2. This CDR3 region has 17 residues. With 4 bases clipped from V and 7 bases from J, the junction kept 10 bases outside the gene matches. CDR1 is KGHDR and CDR2 is SFDVKD in the germline V gene. The CDR3 loop is CATSDPRTSGNTNEQFF. In nucleotides, the CDR3 is TGTGCCACCAGTGACCCCCGGACTAGCGGGAATACAAATGAGCAGTTCTTC.

This clonotype is medium-sized. The chain employs TRBV24-1 and TRBJ2-6, with D tentatively TRBD2 (5 bases). The CDR3 spans 14 residues. The germline CDR1 and CDR2 sequences are KGHDR and SFDVKD. V was trimmed by 9 bases and J by 2 bases, leaving 10 bases between them. The CDR3 reads CATRGPPGANVLTF. CDR3 DNA: TGTGCCACCCGAGGGCCTCCTGGGGCCAACGTCCTGACTTTC.

This clonotype occurred many times. The chain employs TRBV10-3 and TRBJ2-3; no clear D. V lost 2 bases and J 10 bases, leaving 10 bases between the germline ends. The CDR3 is made up of 12 amino acids. Germline values: CDR1 ENHRY, CDR2 SYGVKD. The CDR3 sequence is CAISEGLVSQYF. CDR3 DNA: TGTGCCATCAGTGAGGGCCTAGTATCGCAGTATTTT.

This clonotype was picked up many times. The J gene is TRBJ2-3, the V gene TRBV5-1; D is unresolved. The CDR3 is made up of 15 amino acids. Germline CDR1 reads SGHRS; CDR2 reads YFSETQ. The germline V and J ends were trimmed by 0 bases and 6 bases, with 14 bases remaining between them. In DNA form, the CDR3 reads TGCGCCAGCAGCTTGGGAACAGCCTTGACGGATACGCAGTATTTT. Amino acid sequence: CASSLGTALTDTQYF.

This clonotype was found many times. The CDR3 DNA follows: TGCAGTGCTGGCGAGGTCTACGAGCAGTACTTC. This codes for CSAGEVYEQYF. This chain joins TRBV20-1 and TRBJ2-7; D remains ambiguous. Germline CDR1 and CDR2: DFQATT and SNEGSKA (reference sequence). The CDR3 covers 11 residues. V gave up 5 bases and J gave up 3 bases, with 8 bases separating them.

This clonotype has a count of ten or more. V usage is TRBV6-4 and J usage is TRBJ1-1; D gene ambiguous. The CDR3 extends over 13 amino acids. Germline V gene lookup returns CDR1 MRHNA and CDR2 SNTAGT. Trimming stripped 4 bases from V and 1 base from J, with 7 bases between. CDR3 loop: CASSGSANTEAFF. For the CDR3, the DNA is TGTGCCAGCAGTGGGTCGGCGAACACTGAAGCTTTCTTT.

This clonotype was detected ten times or more. The V gene is TRBV6-2 or TRBV6-3, the J gene TRBJ1-6; perhaps TRBD1 as D (6 bases). The CDR3 is made up of 17 amino acids. V dropped 8 bases and J dropped 7 bases, with 24 bases sitting between them. The germline gives CDR1 MNHEY, CDR2 SVGEGT. The DNA of the CDR3 is TGTGCCAGCGGAGGGACACTCCCGCGAAGCCAAAATTCACCCCTCCACTTT. Amino acid sequence: CASGGTLPRSQNSPLHF.

This clonotype appeared many times. This chain joins TRBV29-1 and TRBJ2-7, with 8 nucleotides matching TRBD2. Per the germline V gene, CDR1 is SQVTM and CDR2 is ANQGSEA. The length of the CDR3 is 13 residues. Losses at the gene ends were 6 bases for V and 4 bases for J; bases not matched to a gene: 8. The CDR3 nucleotides are TGCAGCGTCCCTGCGGGGGGAGGGTACGAGCAGTACTTC. Amino acids: CSVPAGGGYEQYF.

This chain links TRBV28 with TRBJ2-2; 10 bases are a match to TRBD1. The J segment lost 4 bases and the V segment lost 4 bases, leaving 9 bases of the junction unmatched. The length of the CDR3 is 17 residues. Germline V CDR1 and CDR2: MDHEN, SYDVKM. The CDR3 is CASSSSPGQGSTGELFF. In DNA, the CDR3 is TGTGCCAGCAGTTCATCTCCGGGACAGGGGAGCACCGGGGAGCTGTTTTTT.

In its sample, this clonotype ranks as medium-sized. The V gene is TRBV10-3, the J gene TRBJ2-7; D is possibly TRBD1 (8 bases). Trimming took off 11 bases at V and 0 bases at J, with 17 bases between the two ends. The length of the CDR3 is 14 residues. Germline V gene data show CDR1 as ENHRY and CDR2 as SYGVKD. The CDR3 region has the DNA TGTGCCTCGCACAGGGGGGGGTCCTCCTACGAGCAGTACTTC. Translated: CASHRGGSSYEQYF.

This clonotype was seen repeatedly, ten times or more. The chain combines TRBV6-4 with TRBJ2-1; D ambiguous. Trimming removed 7 bases from V and 7 bases from J, with 11 bases in between. The CDR3 loop spans 12 amino acids. The germline gives CDR1 MRHNA, CDR2 SNTAGT. This chain's CDR3 is CASIPALNEQFF. Here the CDR3 DNA reads TGTGCCAGCATTCCGGCACTGAATGAGCAGTTCTTC.

This clonotype appeared many times. The rearrangement joins TRBV7-2 to TRBJ2-1, with D possibly TRBD2 on 7 matching bases. CDR1 is SGHTA, CDR2 FQGNSA, per germline. With 7 bases removed from V and 6 bases from J, the gap between germline ends came to 19 bases. This CDR3 is 15 amino acids long. CDR3 nucleotide sequence: TGTGCCAGCACCAAGGGGGGGATGGAGACCAATGAGCAGTTCTTC. Translation: CASTKGGMETNEQFF.

This clonotype was counted many times. V is TRBV6-6 and J is TRBJ1-5; 9 bases are shared with TRBD1. The ends lost 0 bases at V and 3 bases at J; junction bases unmatched: 6. CDR3 length: 17 amino acids. The germline V gene encodes CDR1 MNHNY and CDR2 SVGAGI (reference sequence). CDR3 residues: CASSYSIGTGPNQPQHF. For the CDR3, the DNA is TGTGCCAGCAGTTACTCGATCGGGACAGGGCCCAATCAGCCCCAGCATTTT.

This clonotype appeared many times. The V call is TRBV27, the J call TRBJ2-7; D uncertain. Germline V gives CDR1 MNHEY, CDR2 SMNVEV (reference sequence). The CDR3 is made up of 12 amino acids. V lost 11 bases, J lost 3 bases, and 14 bases lay in between. Here the CDR3 DNA reads TGTGCCGGACGGATCTTGGTCTACGAGCAGTACTTC. Amino acid sequence: CAGRILVYEQYF.

This clonotype was seen ten or more times. V is TRBV5-1 and J is TRBJ1-2; no clear D gene. This CDR3 is 15 amino acids long. V shed 6 bases and J shed 0 bases, with 15 bases lying between them. CDR1 and CDR2 from the germline V gene are SGHRS and YFSETQ. CDR3 bases: TGCGCCAGCACCCGGGAGCACGAGGCTAACTATGGCTACACCTTC. This sequence encodes CASTREHEANYGYTF.